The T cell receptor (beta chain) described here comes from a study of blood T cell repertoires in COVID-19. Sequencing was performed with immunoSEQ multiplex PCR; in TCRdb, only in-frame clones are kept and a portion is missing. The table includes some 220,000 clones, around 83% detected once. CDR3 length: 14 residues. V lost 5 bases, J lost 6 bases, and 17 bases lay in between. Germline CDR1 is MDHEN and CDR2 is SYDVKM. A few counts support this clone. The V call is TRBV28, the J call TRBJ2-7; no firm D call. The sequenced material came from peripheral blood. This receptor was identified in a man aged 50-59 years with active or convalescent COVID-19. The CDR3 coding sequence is TGTGCCAGCAGTCCTAAAAGCCACCTCGGCGAGCAGTACTTC. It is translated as CASSPKSHLGEQYF.